This TCR beta chain was retrieved from a study of blood T cell repertoires in COVID-19. Germline loops: CDR1 SEHNR, CDR2 FQNEAQ (reference sequence). V was cut by 0 bases and J by 3 bases, with 8 bases left in between. This CDR3 region has 14 residues. TCRdb keeps only in-frame clones here, not all; method: immunoSEQ multiplex PCR. The sample consists of 200,000 to 300,000 clones, 85% to 95% of them appearing once. The sequence was collected from a man aged 25 to 40 with COVID-19, enrolled during active disease. The source material was peripheral blood. V gene TRBV7-9 combines with J gene TRBJ1-2; D perhaps matches TRBD1 (6 bases). CDR3 sequence reads: CASSLAGGDYGYTF. In DNA, the CDR3 is TGTGCCAGCAGCTTAGCAGGGGGTGACTATGGCTACACCTTC.